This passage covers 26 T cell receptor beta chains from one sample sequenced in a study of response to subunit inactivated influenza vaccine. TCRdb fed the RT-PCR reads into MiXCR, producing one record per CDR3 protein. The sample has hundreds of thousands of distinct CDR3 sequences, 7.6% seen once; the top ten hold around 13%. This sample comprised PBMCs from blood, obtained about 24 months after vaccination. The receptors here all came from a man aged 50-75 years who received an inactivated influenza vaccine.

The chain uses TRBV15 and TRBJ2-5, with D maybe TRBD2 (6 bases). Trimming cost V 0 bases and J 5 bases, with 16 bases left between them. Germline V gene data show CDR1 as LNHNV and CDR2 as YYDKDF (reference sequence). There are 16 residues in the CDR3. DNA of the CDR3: TGTGCCACCAGCAGAGATCAGGCGGGGTTAGTGGAGACCCAGTACTTC. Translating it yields CATSRDQAGLVETQYF.

CDR3 amino acids: CSVVRAGGAGLAGVYYEQFF. The CDR3 nucleotides are TGCAGCGTTGTTCGGGCAGGGGGGGCCGGACTAGCGGGAGTATACTATGAGCAGTTCTTC. J is TRBJ2-1 and V is TRBV29-1; 13 nucleotides agree with TRBD2. The CDR3 has 20 residues. Per germline, CDR1 SQVTM and CDR2 ANQGSEA. The junction had 23 bases not matched to a gene; V was cut back by 4 bases and J by 8 bases.

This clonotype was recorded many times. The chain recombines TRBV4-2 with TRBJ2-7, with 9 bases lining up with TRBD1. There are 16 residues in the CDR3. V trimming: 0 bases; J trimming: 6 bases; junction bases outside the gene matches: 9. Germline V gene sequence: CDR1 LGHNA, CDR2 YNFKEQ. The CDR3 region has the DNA TGTGCCAGCAGCCAAGACGTGGGACAGGGTTATGGCGAGCAGTACTTC. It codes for CASSQDVGQGYGEQYF.

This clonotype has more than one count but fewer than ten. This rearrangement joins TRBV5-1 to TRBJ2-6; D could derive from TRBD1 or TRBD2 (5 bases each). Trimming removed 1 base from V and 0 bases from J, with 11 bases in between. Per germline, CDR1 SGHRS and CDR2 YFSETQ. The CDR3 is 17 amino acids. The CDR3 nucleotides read TGCGCCAGCAGCTTGTGGGGGAGTGTCTCTGGGGCCAACGTCCTGACTTTC. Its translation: CASSLWGSVSGANVLTF. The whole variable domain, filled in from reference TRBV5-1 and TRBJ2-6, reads KAGVTQTPRYLIKTRGQQVTLSCSPISGHRSVSWYQQTPGQGLQFLFEYFSETQRNKGNFPGRFSGRQFSNSRSEMNVSTLELGDSALYLCASSLWGSVSGANVLTFGAGSRLTVL.

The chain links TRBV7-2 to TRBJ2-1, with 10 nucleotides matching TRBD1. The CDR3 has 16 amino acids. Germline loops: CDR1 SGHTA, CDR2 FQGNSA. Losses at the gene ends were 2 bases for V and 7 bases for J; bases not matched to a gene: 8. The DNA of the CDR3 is TGTGCCAGCAGCTTAAAAGGGACAGGGGTAAGGAATGAGCAGTTCTTC. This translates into CASSLKGTGVRNEQFF.

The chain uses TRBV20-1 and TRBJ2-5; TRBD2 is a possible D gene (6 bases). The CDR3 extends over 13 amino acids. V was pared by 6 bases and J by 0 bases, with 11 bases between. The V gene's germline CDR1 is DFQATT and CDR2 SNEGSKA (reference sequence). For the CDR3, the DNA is TGCAGTGCCACCCGGACTAACCAAGAGACCCAGTACTTC. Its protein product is CSATRTNQETQYF.

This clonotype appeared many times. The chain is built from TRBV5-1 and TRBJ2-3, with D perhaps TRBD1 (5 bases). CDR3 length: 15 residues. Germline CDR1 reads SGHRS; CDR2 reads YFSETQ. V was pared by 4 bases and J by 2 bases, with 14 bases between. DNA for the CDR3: TGCGCCAGCAGCCTAAATCCAGGGTACACAGATACGCAGTATTTT. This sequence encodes CASSLNPGYTDTQYF.

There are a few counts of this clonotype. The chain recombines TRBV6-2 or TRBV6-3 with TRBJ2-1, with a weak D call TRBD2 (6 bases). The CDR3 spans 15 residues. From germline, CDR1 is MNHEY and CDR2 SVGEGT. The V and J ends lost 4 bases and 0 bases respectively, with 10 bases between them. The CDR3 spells CASSWRTNSYNEQFF. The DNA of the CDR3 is TGTGCCAGCAGTTGGAGGACTAACTCCTACAATGAGCAGTTCTTC.

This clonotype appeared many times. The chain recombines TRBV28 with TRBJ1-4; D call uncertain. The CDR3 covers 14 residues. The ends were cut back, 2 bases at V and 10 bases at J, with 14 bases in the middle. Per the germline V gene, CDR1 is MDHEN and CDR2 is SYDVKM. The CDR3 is CASSLGRTRTKLFF. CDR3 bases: TGTGCCAGCAGTTTAGGGAGGACCCGGACAAAACTGTTTTTT. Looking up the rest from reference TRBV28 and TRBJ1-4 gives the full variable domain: DVKVTQSSRYLVKRTGEKVFLECVQDMDHENMFWYRQDPGLGLRLIYFSYDVKMKEKGDIPEGYSVSREKKERFSLILESASTNQTSMYLCASSLGRTRTKLFFGSGTQLSVL.

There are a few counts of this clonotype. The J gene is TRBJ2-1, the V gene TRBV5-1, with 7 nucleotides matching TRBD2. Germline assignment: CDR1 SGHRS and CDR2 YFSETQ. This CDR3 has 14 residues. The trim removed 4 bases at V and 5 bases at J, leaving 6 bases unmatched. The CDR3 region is CASSHRLANNEQFF. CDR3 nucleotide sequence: TGCGCCAGCAGCCATAGACTAGCCAACAATGAGCAGTTCTTC.

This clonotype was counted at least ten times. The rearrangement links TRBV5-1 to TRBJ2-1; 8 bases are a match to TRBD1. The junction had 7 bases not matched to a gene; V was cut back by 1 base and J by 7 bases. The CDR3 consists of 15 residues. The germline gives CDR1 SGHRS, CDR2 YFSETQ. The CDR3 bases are TGCGCCAGCAGCTTGCAACAGGGGGTCGGAAATGAGCAGTTCTTC. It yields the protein CASSLQQGVGNEQFF. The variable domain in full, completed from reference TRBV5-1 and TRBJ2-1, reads KAGVTQTPRYLIKTRGQQVTLSCSPISGHRSVSWYQQTPGQGLQFLFEYFSETQRNKGNFPGRFSGRQFSNSRSEMNVSTLELGDSALYLCASSLQQGVGNEQFFGPGTRLTVL.

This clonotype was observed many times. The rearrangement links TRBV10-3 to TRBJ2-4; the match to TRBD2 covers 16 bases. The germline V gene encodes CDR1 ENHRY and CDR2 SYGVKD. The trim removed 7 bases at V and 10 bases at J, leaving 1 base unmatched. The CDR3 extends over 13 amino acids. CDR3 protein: CAIMGLAGGIQYF. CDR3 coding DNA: TGTGCCATCATGGGACTAGCGGGGGGGATTCAGTACTTC.

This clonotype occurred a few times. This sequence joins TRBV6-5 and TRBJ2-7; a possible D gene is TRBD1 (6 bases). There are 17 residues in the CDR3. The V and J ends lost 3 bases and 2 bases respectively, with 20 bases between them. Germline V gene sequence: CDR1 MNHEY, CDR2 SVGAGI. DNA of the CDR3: TGTGCCAGCAGTTATGGGTTTGACACCCAGGGGCCCTACGAGCAGTACTTC. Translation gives CASSYGFDTQGPYEQYF.

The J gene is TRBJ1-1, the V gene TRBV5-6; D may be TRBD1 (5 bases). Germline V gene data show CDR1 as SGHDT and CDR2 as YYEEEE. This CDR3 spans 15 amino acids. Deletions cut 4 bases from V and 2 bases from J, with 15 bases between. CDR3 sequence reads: CASSPDPGSNTEAFF. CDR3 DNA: TGTGCCAGCAGCCCGGACCCAGGGTCCAACACTGAAGCTTTCTTT.

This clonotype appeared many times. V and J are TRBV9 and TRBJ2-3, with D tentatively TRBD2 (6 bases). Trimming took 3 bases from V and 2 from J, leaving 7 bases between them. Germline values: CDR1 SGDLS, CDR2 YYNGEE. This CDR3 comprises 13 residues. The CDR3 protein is CASSAGDTDTQYF. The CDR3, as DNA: TGTGCCAGCAGCGCGGGGGACACAGATACGCAGTATTTT.

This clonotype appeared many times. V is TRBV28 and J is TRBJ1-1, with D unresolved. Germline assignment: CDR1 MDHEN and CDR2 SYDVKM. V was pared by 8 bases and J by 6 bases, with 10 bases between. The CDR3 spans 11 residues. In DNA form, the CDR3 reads TGTGCCAGCTACAGATCCGCTGAAGCTTTCTTT. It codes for CASYRSAEAFF.

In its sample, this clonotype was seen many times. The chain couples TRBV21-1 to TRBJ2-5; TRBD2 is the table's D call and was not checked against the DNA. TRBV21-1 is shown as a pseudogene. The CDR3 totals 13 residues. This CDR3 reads CASSTGARETQYF. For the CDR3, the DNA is TGTGCCAGCAGCACAGGGGCTAGGGAGACCCAGTACTTC.

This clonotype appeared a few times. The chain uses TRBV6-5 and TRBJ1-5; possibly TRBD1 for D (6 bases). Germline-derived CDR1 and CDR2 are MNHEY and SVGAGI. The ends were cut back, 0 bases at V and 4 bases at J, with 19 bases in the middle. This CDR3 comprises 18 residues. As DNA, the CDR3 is TGTGCCAGCAGTTACTCGACCCCTCAGGGGACCCTTAATCAGCCCCAGCATTTT. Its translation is CASSYSTPQGTLNQPQHF.

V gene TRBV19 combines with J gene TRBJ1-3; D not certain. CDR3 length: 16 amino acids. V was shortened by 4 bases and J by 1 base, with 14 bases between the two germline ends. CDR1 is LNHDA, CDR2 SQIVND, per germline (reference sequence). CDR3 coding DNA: TGTGCCAGTAGTAGGCTGGATACATATTCTGGAAACACCATATATTTT. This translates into CASSRLDTYSGNTIYF. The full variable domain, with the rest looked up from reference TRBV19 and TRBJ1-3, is DGGITQSPKYLFRKEGQNVTLSCEQNLNHDAMYWYRQDPGQGLRLIYYSQIVNDFQKGDIAEGYSVSREKKESFPLTVTSAQKNPTAFYLCASSRLDTYSGNTIYFGEGSWLTVV.

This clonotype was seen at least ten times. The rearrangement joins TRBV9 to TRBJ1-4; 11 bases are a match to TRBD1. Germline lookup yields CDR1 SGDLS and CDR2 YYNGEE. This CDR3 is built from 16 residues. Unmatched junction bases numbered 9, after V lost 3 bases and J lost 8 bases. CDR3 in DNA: TGTGCCAGCAGCGCAACTTCCGGGACAGGGGGAGAAAAACTGTTTTTT. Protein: CASSATSGTGGEKLFF.

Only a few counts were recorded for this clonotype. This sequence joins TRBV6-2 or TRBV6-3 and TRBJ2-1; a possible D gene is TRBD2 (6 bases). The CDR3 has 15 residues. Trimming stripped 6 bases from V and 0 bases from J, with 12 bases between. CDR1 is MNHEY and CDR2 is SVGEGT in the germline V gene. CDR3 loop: CASRGGASSYNEQFF. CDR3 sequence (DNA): TGTGCCAGCAGGGGGGGAGCCTCCTCCTACAATGAGCAGTTCTTC.

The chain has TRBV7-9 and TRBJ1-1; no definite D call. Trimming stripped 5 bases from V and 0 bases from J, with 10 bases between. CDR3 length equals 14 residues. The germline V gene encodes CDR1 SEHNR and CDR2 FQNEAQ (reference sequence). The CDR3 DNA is TGTGCCAGCAGCGGAGTAGCCTTGAACACTGAAGCTTTCTTT. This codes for CASSGVALNTEAFF.

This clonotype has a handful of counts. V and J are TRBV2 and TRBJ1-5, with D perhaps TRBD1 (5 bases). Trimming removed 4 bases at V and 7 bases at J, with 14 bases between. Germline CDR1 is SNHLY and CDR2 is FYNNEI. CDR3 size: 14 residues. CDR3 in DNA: TGTGCCAGCAGTGGGAGAACAGGTGGCCAGCCCCAGCATTTT. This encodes CASSGRTGGQPQHF.

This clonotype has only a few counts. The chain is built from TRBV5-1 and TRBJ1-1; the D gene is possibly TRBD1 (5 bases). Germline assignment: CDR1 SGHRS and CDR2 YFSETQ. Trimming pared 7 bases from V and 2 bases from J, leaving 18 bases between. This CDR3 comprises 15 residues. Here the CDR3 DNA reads TGCGCCAGCCATGAGACAGATCGAATTAACACTGAAGCTTTCTTT. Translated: CASHETDRINTEAFF.

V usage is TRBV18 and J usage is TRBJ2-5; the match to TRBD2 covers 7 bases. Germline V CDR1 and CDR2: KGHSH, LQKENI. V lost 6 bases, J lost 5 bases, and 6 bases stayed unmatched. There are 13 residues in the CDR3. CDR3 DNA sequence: TGTGCCAGCTCCGCGGGAGTCGGGGAGACCCAGTACTTC. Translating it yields CASSAGVGETQYF.

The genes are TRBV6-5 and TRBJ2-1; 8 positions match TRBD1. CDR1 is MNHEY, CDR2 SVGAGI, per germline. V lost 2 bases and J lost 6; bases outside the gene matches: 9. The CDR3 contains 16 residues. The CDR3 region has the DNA TGTGCCAGCAGTTACGACCGGACAGGGCAGGTCAATGAGCAGTTCTTC. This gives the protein CASSYDRTGQVNEQFF.